These 26 T cell receptor beta chains originate from one sample sequenced in a study of tumor-infiltrating lymphocytes in primary liver carcinoma. Total RNA (approximately 500 ng) served as template for TCR beta cDNA synthesis primed by a constant-region primer. Three-round nested multiplex PCR performed with slightly modified ARM-PCR produced the TCR beta libraries. In the first two PCR rounds, TRBV1-TRBV30 forward primers were paired with a C-beta reverse primer, and each round lasted roughly 10 cycles. Each CDR3 protein is one row after TCRdb ran MiXCR on the multiplex PCR reads. The data contain nearly 50,000 distinct CDR3 sequences, 60% to 75% of them seen just once; the ten biggest clones take up about a quarter. Co-extraction of RNA and DNA was performed on about 18-33 mg of unsorted bulk tissue. Sequences were obtained from liver tumor tissue from sampling region 3. Subset defined: tumor region T3, left-lateral pole. These receptors were obtained from a man aged 40-50 years with primary liver carcinoma and hepatitis B virus infection.

This clonotype was counted once. A read error may produce the germline difference seen at one junction end. The V gene is TRBV19, the J gene TRBJ2-1; 8 bases line up with TRBD2. Germline values: CDR1 LNHDA, CDR2 SQIVND (reference sequence). The CDR3 runs to 13 residues. DNA of the CDR3: TGTGCCGTGGGAGCTAGCGGGTATAATGAGCAGTTATTC. This encodes CAVGASGYNEQLF.

Note on this clonotype: At one end, the junction sequence differs from germline, possibly due to a read error. The chain combines TRBV4-1 with TRBJ2-7; D possibly corresponds to TRBD2 (5 bases). The CDR3 is 14 residues long. Germline V gene data show CDR1 as MGHRA and CDR2 as YSYEKL. In DNA, the CDR3 is TGCGCCAGCAGCCAAGCAAGCGGATCCTACGAGGAGTACTTT. Translation gives CASSQASGSYEEYF.

The rearrangement joins TRBV11-2 to TRBJ2-7; D is uncertain. In germline, CDR1 is SGHAT, CDR2 FQNNGV. The CDR3 is 15 amino acids. V lost 9 bases, J lost 5 bases, and 23 bases lay in between. CDR3 in DNA: TGTGCCAGAAGCCTATCTCTGGGAATATCCAACGAGCAGTACTTC. It is translated as CARSLSLGISNEQYF.

This clonotype was observed a few times. A single base separates this from a much larger clone, so it may be a read error. The chain is built from TRBV28 and TRBJ2-7; D ambiguous. The germline CDR1 and CDR2 sequences are MDHEN and SYDVKM. This CDR3 comprises 12 residues. The CDR3 reads CDSSHRPHEQYF. CDR3 coding DNA: TGTGACAGCAGCCATAGACCCCACGAGCAGTACTTC.

Note on this clonotype: This may be a read error, as it is one base from a much larger clone. The CDR3 here is CPSSPLSGTGDEQYF. Written as DNA, the CDR3 is TGCCCCAGCAGCCCTCTATCCGGGACAGGGGACGAGCAGTACTTC. J is TRBJ2-7 and V is TRBV5-1, with 10 bases identical to TRBD1. The CDR3 extends over 15 amino acids. The germline gives CDR1 SGHRS, CDR2 YFSETQ.

A remark on this clonotype: At one end the junction does not follow the germline gene, possibly because of a read error. The chain combines TRBV10-3 with TRBJ1-3; D is unresolved. Germline assignment: CDR1 ENHRY and CDR2 SYGVKD. The CDR3 is 13 amino acids. The CDR3 DNA sequence: TGTGCCACCAGTGTACAATCTGGAAACACCATATATTTT. This codes for CATSVQSGNTIYF.

This clonotype showed up just once. At one end the junction does not follow the germline gene, possibly because of a read error. V and J are TRBV4-1 and TRBJ2-6; D may correspond to TRBD1 or TRBD2 (5 bases each). This CDR3 is built from 19 residues. Germline assignment: CDR1 MGHRA and CDR2 YSYEKL. The CDR3 DNA reads TGCGCCAGCAACCAAAGGTATTCAGCGAACACGGTCGGGGCCAAGGTCCTGACTTTC. Amino acid sequence: CASNQRYSANTVGAKVLTF.

Comments on this clonotype: Here the CDR3 omits its conserved ending phenylalanine or tryptophan, so a read error is the likely source. The chain combines TRBV19 with TRBJ1-5; D uncertain. This CDR3 spans 13 amino acids. The germline V gene has CDR1 LNHDA and CDR2 SQIVND (reference sequence). This CDR3 reads CDSNMGRNQPQHI. CDR3 DNA: TGTGACAGTAACATGGGTAGGAATCAGCCCCAGCATATT.

This CDR3 is CASSQDHFSSSGNTIYF. As DNA, the CDR3 is TGTGCCAGCAGCCAAGATCATTTTTCAAGCTCTGGAAACACCATATATTTT. This chain joins TRBV4-2 and TRBJ1-3, with D uncertain. V dropped 0 bases and J dropped 0 bases, with 12 bases sitting between them. The germline V gene has CDR1 LGHNA and CDR2 YNFKEQ. This CDR3 is 17 amino acids long.

Comment on this clonotype: The CDR3 does not close with the conserved phenylalanine or tryptophan, likely indicating a read error. CDR3 DNA sequence: TGTGCCGGCAACTTACCTTCGGGACTAGCGGGTACGAGCCATGAGCAGTTCTAC. Amino acids: CAGNLPSGLAGTSHEQFY. The V and J genes are TRBV7-9 and TRBJ2-1, with 12 bases lining up with TRBD2. The V gene end was trimmed by 11 bases and the J gene end by 8 bases; junction bases not matched to a gene: 22. The CDR3 spans 18 residues. The germline V gene encodes CDR1 SEHNR and CDR2 FQNEAQ (reference sequence).

About this clonotype: Being one base from a much bigger clone, this may be a read error. The chain combines TRBV14 with TRBJ2-7; D is perhaps TRBD1 (5 bases). CDR3 length: 12 residues. The germline CDR1 and CDR2 sequences are SGHDN and FVKESK. The DNA for the CDR3 is TGTGCCAGCGGCCTGCTGGGGCGAGAGCATTACTTC. Translating gives CASGLLGREHYF.

This clonotype was seen only a few times. A much larger clone lies a single base off, so this may be a read error. This rearrangement joins TRBV28 to TRBJ2-5; D uncertain. Germline V gene data show CDR1 as MDHEN and CDR2 as SYDVKM. This CDR3 is 15 amino acids long. Trimming took 8 bases from V and 5 from J, leaving 21 bases between them. CDR3 nucleotide sequence: TGTGCCAGCCGTGTCTCCTTAAGTCCGAGGGAGACCCAGTACTTC. The encoded protein is CASRVSLSPRETQYF.

Comment on this clonotype: A junction boundary mismatches the germline segment, possibly from a read error. The rearrangement joins TRBV7-3 to TRBJ2-1; D call uncertain. Germline V gene lookup returns CDR1 SGHTA and CDR2 FQGTGA. The CDR3 consists of 15 residues. The CDR3 sequence is CASSLSPISYYEQFF. In DNA, the CDR3 is TGTGCCAGCAGCTTATCCCCCATCTCCTACTATGAGCAGTTCTTC.

As for this clonotype: One end of the junction fails to match germline, which may point to a read error. V is TRBV12-3 or TRBV12-4 and J is TRBJ2-2; perhaps TRBD1 as D (6 bases). This CDR3 region has 15 residues. For the CDR3, the DNA is TGTGTCAGCAGACCAGCAGGGGCGAACAGCGGGGAGCTGTTTTTT. Amino acids: CVSRPAGANSGELFF.

Regarding this clonotype: The junction departs from the called germline gene at one end, perhaps through a read error. This rearrangement joins TRBV11-2 to TRBJ1-4; tentatively, D is TRBD1 (5 bases). CDR3 length equals 14 residues. CDR1 SGHAT and CDR2 FQNNGV come from the germline V gene. As DNA, the CDR3 is TGTGCCAGCAGCTTAGAGGTTTGGGACGAAAAACTATTTTTC. This gives the protein CASSLEVWDEKLFF.

This clonotype was counted between two and nine times. One junction end disagrees with the germline gene, perhaps due to a read error. The genes are TRBV6-1 and TRBJ2-5; tentatively, D is TRBD2 (5 bases). Germline CDR1 MNHNS, CDR2 SASEGT. This CDR3 is 13 amino acids long. CDR3 bases: TGTGTCAGCACCCTGCGCTGGGGAGAGGCCCAGTACTTC. It yields the protein CVSTLRWGEAQYF.

About this clonotype itself: A clone one base away is much larger, so this may be a read error. The gene calls are TRBV28 and TRBJ2-7; no reliable D call. The CDR3 loop spans 13 amino acids. Germline CDR1 reads MDHEN; CDR2 reads SYDVKM. In DNA, the CDR3 is TGTGGCAGCAGATCCGGGCCCCGTTACGAGCAGTACTTC. Translating gives CGSRSGPRYEQYF.

Notes on this clonotype: A read error may account for a junction end that differs from germline. The chain employs TRBV11-2 and TRBJ2-3; 8 bases map to TRBD2. CDR1 and CDR2 from the germline V gene are SGHAT and FQNNGV. This CDR3 is 15 amino acids long. CDR3 residues: CASSHTSGFEDMRYF. CDR3 DNA sequence: TGTGCCAGCAGCCACACTAGCGGCTTCGAGGATATGCGGTATTTC.

Turning to this clonotype: This likely comes from a read error, as the CDR3 has no conserved phenylalanine or tryptophan at its end. The rearrangement joins TRBV10-3 to TRBJ2-7, with D tentatively TRBD2 (6 bases). Germline V lookup: CDR1 ENHRY, CDR2 SYGVKD. Trimming shortened V by 4 bases and J by 6 bases, and 19 bases separated the two germline ends. The CDR3 has 15 residues. The CDR3 here is CAISGTVRECIEQYL. The CDR3 region has the DNA TGTGCCATCAGTGGAACTGTCCGGGAGTGTATCGAGCAGTACTTA.

Details on this clonotype: A junction end diverges from the germline sequence, so it may reflect a read error. The chain is built from TRBV5-1 and TRBJ2-7, with 8 positions matching TRBD2. The CDR3 sequence is 15 residues long. Germline CDR1 is SGHRS and CDR2 is YFSETQ. The CDR3, as DNA: TGCACCAGCAGCGAGACCAGCGGGGGTGTCTACGAGCAGTACTTC. Residues: CTSSETSGGVYEQYF.

The rearrangement joins TRBV7-8 to TRBJ2-7; the match to TRBD1 covers 9 bases. This CDR3 comprises 14 residues. From germline, CDR1 is SGHVS and CDR2 FQNEAQ. Written as DNA, the CDR3 is TGTGCCGGCAGCTTAGGTTACAGGGACAGGGACCAGTACGTC. Its protein product is CAGSLGYRDRDQYV.

The table lists this clonotype with many counts. The V gene is TRBV12-3 or TRBV12-4, the J gene TRBJ2-2; 7 bases agree with TRBD1. V gave up 6 bases and J gave up 0 bases; unmatched junction bases: 4. The CDR3 is made up of 15 amino acids. The DNA for the CDR3 is TGTGCCAGCAGATCCACAGGGGCGAACACCGGGGAGCTGTTTTTT. Translation: CASRSTGANTGELFF.

This chain links TRBV6-1 with TRBJ2-3, with 8 bases that match TRBD1. CDR1 MNHNS and CDR2 SASEGT come from the germline V gene. The trim removed 7 bases at V and 4 bases at J, leaving 31 bases unmatched. The CDR3 contains 22 residues. The CDR3 loop reads CASNPDRVRWGSAGARADTQYF. CDR3 bases: TGTGCCAGCAACCCGGACAGGGTCCGTTGGGGTTCGGCAGGAGCTCGGGCAGATACGCAGTATTTT.

This clonotype was picked up one time. At one end the junction does not follow the germline gene, possibly because of a read error. The chain combines TRBV11-2 with TRBJ2-2; 9 bases map to TRBD1. The CDR3 covers 17 residues. In germline, CDR1 is SGHAT, CDR2 FQNNGV. CDR3 nucleotides: TGTGCCAGCAGCTTTGATCGGGACAGGGTCCGCACTGGGGAGCTGTTATTT. Amino acid sequence: CASSFDRDRVRTGELLF.

The V call is TRBV7-8, the J call TRBJ1-2, with 9 nucleotides matching TRBD1. V lost 5 bases, J lost 2 bases, and 6 bases stayed unmatched. The CDR3 loop spans 15 amino acids. Germline values: CDR1 SGHVS, CDR2 FQNEAQ. The CDR3 reads CASSPWTGENYGYTF. The CDR3 DNA reads as TGTGCCAGCAGCCCTTGGACAGGGGAGAACTATGGCTACACCTTC.

About this clonotype itself: Sequence at one end of the junction differs from germline and may be a read error. The CDR3 sequence: CASSITGTGGGQPQHF. Written as DNA, the CDR3 is TGTGCAAGCAGCATCACTGGGACAGGGGGCGGCCAGCCCCAGCATTTT. This rearrangement joins TRBV28 to TRBJ1-5, with TRBD1 identical over 12 bases. The CDR3 length is 16 residues. Germline CDR1 is MDHEN and CDR2 is SYDVKM.